The 26 T cell receptor beta chains listed next were all sequenced from one sample in a study of blood T cell repertoires in COVID-19. Measured with immunoSEQ multiplex PCR; TCRdb has only the in-frame clones, and not every one. The sample has tens of thousands of clones; roughly three quarters are singletons. Sequencing input: peripheral blood. Source of these receptors: a man in his fifties or sixties with COVID-19, enrolled during active disease.

This sequence joins TRBV19 and TRBJ2-5; 8 bases fit TRBD2. The CDR3 is 18 residues long. Per the germline V gene, CDR1 is LNHDA and CDR2 is SQIVND (reference sequence). V shed 5 bases, J shed 5 bases, and the junction held 19 bases outside the gene matches. The CDR3 nucleotides are TGTGCCAGTAGTCCCCGAGCGGGAGAGGATTTATGTAGCGAGACCCAGTACTTC. Encoded protein: CASSPRAGEDLCSETQYF.

This sequence joins TRBV5-4 and TRBJ2-3; D remains unclear. Trimming took 2 bases from V and 9 from J, leaving 7 bases between them. The CDR3 runs 11 residues. In germline, CDR1 is SGHNT, CDR2 YYREEE (reference sequence). In DNA, the CDR3 is TGTGCCAGCAGCTTTGACGGGACGCAGTATTTT. This gives the protein CASSFDGTQYF.

V and J are TRBV7-9 and TRBJ2-4; D is possibly TRBD2 (5 bases). The length of the CDR3 is 14 residues. The germline V gene encodes CDR1 SEHNR and CDR2 FQNEAQ (reference sequence). The V end lost 5 bases, the J end lost 9 bases, and 17 bases lay between the germline ends. DNA for the CDR3: TGTGCCAGCAGCCCCCAAGGAACGGCGGGCATTCAGTACTTC. Residues: CASSPQGTAGIQYF.

This clone was seen a few times. DNA of the CDR3: TGTGCCAGTGGGCCCAGAAGTAGCAATCAGCCCCAGCATTTT. It translates to CASGPRSSNQPQHF. This rearrangement joins TRBV19 to TRBJ1-5; no reliable D call. Germline V gene lookup returns CDR1 LNHDA and CDR2 SQIVND (reference sequence). V was clipped by 8 bases and J by 0 bases, with 11 bases between them. This CDR3 spans 14 amino acids.

The chain combines TRBV3-1 (or the pseudogene TRBV3-2) with TRBJ2-1, with TRBD2 matching over 10 bases. Germline V gene data show CDR1 as LGHDT and CDR2 as YNNKEL (reference sequence). The ends lost 2 bases at V and 9 bases at J; junction bases unmatched: 10. The CDR3 extends over 16 amino acids. CDR3 coding DNA: TGTGCCAGCAGCCAATCGCGACTAGCGGGTATGGTTGAGCAGTTCTTC. Amino acid sequence: CASSQSRLAGMVEQFF.

Only one count was recorded for this clone. The genes are TRBV28 and TRBJ2-2; perhaps TRBD1 as D (6 bases). V dropped 6 bases and J dropped 4 bases, with 18 bases sitting between them. The V gene's germline CDR1 is MDHEN and CDR2 SYDVKM. CDR3 length: 16 residues. The CDR3: CASRPGQGLGTGELFF. CDR3 nucleotide sequence: TGTGCCAGCAGACCAGGCCAGGGGCTCGGCACCGGGGAGCTGTTTTTT.

V gene TRBV7-6 combines with J gene TRBJ2-3; 7 bases line up with TRBD2. V shed 2 bases, J shed 6 bases, and the junction held 8 bases outside the gene matches. This CDR3 is built from 15 residues. CDR1 SGHVS and CDR2 FNYEAQ come from the germline V gene. The CDR3 loop is CASSLQDGRIDTQYF. In DNA form, the CDR3 reads TGTGCCAGCAGCTTACAGGACGGGAGGATCGATACGCAGTATTTT.

This clone has only one observation. This rearrangement joins TRBV6-5 to TRBJ1-2; weak D call: TRBD1 (5 bases). The CDR3 runs to 14 residues. V gave up 3 bases and J gave up 8 bases, with 16 bases separating them. Germline CDR1 MNHEY, CDR2 SVGAGI. The CDR3 reads CASSYHVIDSGYTF. CDR3 coding DNA: TGTGCCAGCAGTTATCACGTGATCGACAGCGGCTACACCTTC.

The chain uses TRBV27 and TRBJ2-7, with 9 bases lining up with TRBD1. CDR3 length: 14 amino acids. The germline gives CDR1 MNHEY, CDR2 SMNVEV (reference sequence). The junction had 3 bases not matched to a gene; V was cut back by 5 bases and J by 1 base. The CDR3 DNA follows: TGTGCCAGCAGTGCCGGGACAGGGTCCTACGAGCAGTACTTC. Translating it yields CASSAGTGSYEQYF.

This chain links TRBV11-2 with TRBJ2-5, with TRBD2 matching over 7 bases. V trimming: 5 bases; J trimming: 4 bases; junction bases outside the gene matches: 10. CDR1 and CDR2 (germline): SGHAT, FQNNGV. This CDR3 has 15 residues. The CDR3 sequence: CASSTTGLPTETQYF. CDR3 nucleotides: TGTGCCAGCAGCACGACGGGACTACCAACAGAGACCCAGTACTTC.

The V and J genes are TRBV11-3 and TRBJ2-2; tentatively, D is TRBD2 (7 bases). The CDR3 has 14 residues. The V gene's germline CDR1 is SGHNT and CDR2 YENEEA. Trimming took off 6 bases at V and 8 bases at J, with 16 bases between the two ends. DNA for the CDR3: TGTGCCAGCAGAAGATGGGGGGGCTCTGGGGAGCTGTTTTTT. Its protein is CASRRWGGSGELFF.

V and J are TRBV10-3 and TRBJ1-3; a weak D match, TRBD1 (5 bases). The CDR3 sequence is 14 residues long. Germline V lookup: CDR1 ENHRY, CDR2 SYGVKD. The germline V and J ends were trimmed by 6 bases and 0 bases, with 9 bases remaining between them. CDR3 bases: TGTGCCATCAGGGTACAGGACTCTGGAAACACCATATATTTT. Translation: CAIRVQDSGNTIYF.

This clone was observed a single time. In nucleotides, the CDR3 is TGTGCCAGCCGTCCGGGACAGGGGGCTGATCAGCCCCAGCATTTT. This translates into CASRPGQGADQPQHF. The chain is built from TRBV6-5 and TRBJ1-5; 12 bases are a match to TRBD1. The CDR3 is 15 residues long. Germline lookup yields CDR1 MNHEY and CDR2 SVGAGI. V shed 8 bases, J shed 5 bases, and the junction held 7 bases outside the gene matches.

The gene calls are TRBV6-5 and TRBJ2-7; D is perhaps TRBD2 (6 bases). CDR3 length: 14 amino acids. Germline V gene sequence: CDR1 MNHEY, CDR2 SVGAGI. V was shortened by 6 bases and J by 6 bases, with 18 bases between the two germline ends. The CDR3 spells CASRPSGDMGEQYF. The CDR3 bases are TGTGCCAGCAGGCCTTCGGGGGATATGGGCGAGCAGTACTTC.

The genes are TRBV10-3 and TRBJ2-1; D unclear. Per germline, CDR1 ENHRY and CDR2 SYGVKD. Trimming took 8 bases from V and 1 from J, leaving 12 bases between them. There are 14 residues in the CDR3. CDR3 nucleotides: TGTGCCATCTGGGCAGGCGTATCCTACAATGAGCAGTTCTTC. This encodes CAIWAGVSYNEQFF.

This clone was recorded once. The V gene is TRBV4-1, the J gene TRBJ2-5, with D possibly matching TRBD2 (5 bases). Germline V gene sequence: CDR1 MGHRA, CDR2 YSYEKL. V was shortened by 2 bases and J by 4 bases, with 11 bases between the two germline ends. CDR3 length: 14 residues. The CDR3 coding sequence is TGCGCCAGCAGCCAACCGGGATCTGGAGAGACCCAGTACTTC. Protein sequence: CASSQPGSGETQYF.

The rearrangement uses TRBV6-6 and TRBJ2-5; TRBD1 is a possible D gene (6 bases). V lost 6 bases to trimming and J lost 3 bases, with 11 bases between them. Germline V gene lookup returns CDR1 MNHNY and CDR2 SVGAGI (reference sequence). The CDR3 extends over 13 amino acids. CDR3 bases: TGTGCCAGCAGCTCCGCAGGGGAAGAGACCCAGTACTTC. Translating gives CASSSAGEETQYF.

This clone has just one count. The rearrangement joins TRBV5-1 to TRBJ2-3; TRBD2 matches 11 bases. The CDR3 spans 16 residues. J gave up 2 bases and V 4 bases, and 6 bases lay outside the gene matches. Germline CDR1 reads SGHRS; CDR2 reads YFSETQ. Here the CDR3 reads CASSVGLAEHTDTQYF. CDR3 bases: TGCGCCAGCAGCGTGGGACTAGCGGAGCACACAGATACGCAGTATTTT.

In this sample, this clone turned up once. In nucleotides, the CDR3 is TGTGCCAGCAGCTTGTATGAGGGTTTTTCCTACGAGCAGTACTTC. Encoded protein: CASSLYEGFSYEQYF. The chain has TRBV5-6 and TRBJ2-7; a weak D match, TRBD2 (5 bases). V shed 1 base and J shed 1 base, with 12 bases lying between them. CDR1 is SGHDT, CDR2 YYEEEE, per germline. The CDR3 has 15 amino acids.

The genes are TRBV24-1 and TRBJ2-2; D perhaps matches TRBD1 (5 bases). In germline, CDR1 is KGHDR, CDR2 SFDVKD. The CDR3 is 13 amino acids. Trimming removed 5 bases from V and 6 bases from J, with 9 bases in between. CDR3 residues: CATSAPGSGELFF. DNA for the CDR3: TGTGCCACCAGTGCGCCAGGGTCCGGGGAGCTGTTTTTT.

The CDR3 sequence: CATSDLGLLDTQYF. The DNA of the CDR3 is TGTGCCACCAGTGATTTGGGACTACTAGATACGCAGTATTTT. The chain employs TRBV24-1 and TRBJ2-3, with D tentatively TRBD2 (6 bases). The CDR3 runs to 14 residues. The V end lost 0 bases, the J end lost 5 bases, and 8 bases lay between the germline ends. CDR1 KGHDR and CDR2 SFDVKD come from the germline V gene.

The chain combines TRBV5-6 with TRBJ2-3; 14 bases are shared with TRBD2. From germline, CDR1 is SGHDT and CDR2 YYEEEE. J gave up 3 bases and V 4 bases, and 7 bases lay outside the gene matches. The CDR3 runs to 17 residues. The CDR3 coding sequence is TGTGCCAGCAGCCTGATGACTAGCGGGAGGGGGACAGATACGCAGTATTTT. It yields the protein CASSLMTSGRGTDTQYF.

V usage is TRBV6-5 and J usage is TRBJ1-2, with 7 nucleotides matching TRBD1. CDR3 length equals 15 residues. Germline V lookup: CDR1 MNHEY, CDR2 SVGAGI. The V segment lost 0 bases and the J segment 4 bases; nucleotides outside the gene matches: 5. The CDR3 spells CASSYSGGAGYGYTF. In nucleotides, the CDR3 is TGTGCCAGCAGTTACTCAGGGGGCGCGGGCTATGGCTACACCTTC.

The chain employs TRBV11-2 and TRBJ2-2; D might be TRBD1 (6 bases). The germline gives CDR1 SGHAT, CDR2 FQNNGV. Trimming took off 3 bases at V and 4 bases at J, with 12 bases between the two ends. This CDR3 spans 15 amino acids. The CDR3 DNA is TGTGCCAGCAGCTTGATCAGGGGTAGCACCGGGGAGCTGTTTTTT. Translation gives CASSLIRGSTGELFF.

The rearrangement uses TRBV5-1 and TRBJ2-3, with no clear D. The germline CDR1 and CDR2 sequences are SGHRS and YFSETQ. Trimming took 2 bases from V and 5 from J, leaving 9 bases between them. CDR3 size: 13 residues. The CDR3 is CASSFERGDTQYF. In nucleotides, the CDR3 is TGCGCCAGCAGCTTCGAAAGAGGAGATACGCAGTATTTT.

The chain uses TRBV7-9 and TRBJ2-2; tentatively, D is TRBD2 (5 bases). CDR1 and CDR2 (germline): SEHNR, FQNEAQ (reference sequence). The CDR3 is 14 residues long. Trimming stripped 5 bases from V and 0 bases from J, with 7 bases between. The CDR3 nucleotides read TGTGCCAGCAGCGTGGAGGCGAACACCGGGGAGCTGTTTTTT. This encodes CASSVEANTGELFF.